This T cell receptor (beta chain) emerged from a study of T cells in tuberculosis. Overall study context: Sequenced TCRs come from CD1B-GMM tetramer-binding T cells. This South African cohort compared adolescents with or without latent tuberculosis against adults with active tuberculosis. Whole-study results and caveats: Cases with active tuberculosis were adults, while controls were adolescents.

A word on this clone: What it binds is unknown.

Germline lookup yields CDR1 SGHRS and CDR2 YFSETQ. V lost 2 bases and J 7 bases, leaving 10 bases between the germline ends. There are 13 residues in the CDR3. Sequenced by immunoSEQ multiplex PCR; TCRdb stores in-frame clones only, minus some. Found here are around 26,000 clones, about 92% of them singletons; the top ten hold roughly 16%. Unsorted cryopreserved PBMC were sequenced, averaging about 92,000 T cells per clinical donor. The receptor's source is a donor aged 10-29 years with latent tuberculosis or without tuberculosis infection. Some clones in this sample may be carry-over from other donors' samples. This rearrangement joins TRBV5-1 to TRBJ1-5; no firm D call. The sequencing sample was made of PBMCs. CDR3 residues: CASSFDRSQPQHF. DNA for the CDR3: TGCGCCAGCAGCTTCGATAGGAGCCAGCCCCAGCATTTT.